Listed below are T cell receptor beta chains from one sample, sequenced in a study of T cells in Graves' hyperthyroidism and ophthalmopathy. One entry per CDR3 protein results from TCRdb running MiXCR on the multiplex PCR reads. The table includes 450,000 to 650,000 distinct CDR3 sequences, about 15% detected once. The sequencing input was blood. The receptor source for this set is a woman under 30 with Graves' ophthalmopathy. The CDR3 runs from the conserved cysteine through the conserved F or W. The order of the fields is CDR3 DNA, CDR3 protein, V gene, J gene, D gene, clone size. D genes are given only for firm matches. Not every row has a clone size; where given, it reads once, few, many or a size class.

DNA: TGCAGTGCTAGAGATCCAAGCGGGGATTACAATGAGCAGTTCTTC; CDR3: CSARDPSGDYNEQFF; V: TRBV20-1; J: TRBJ2-1; D: TRBD2; size: many
DNA: TGTGCCAGCAGCGCTACTAGCGCCATCTCCTACAATGAGCAGTTCTTC; CDR3: CASSATSAISYNEQFF; V: TRBV7-2; J: TRBJ2-1; D: TRBD2; size: many
DNA: TGCAGTGCTACCACTCGAGGGACTAGCGGGAGTCGGCAGTACTTC; CDR3: CSATTRGTSGSRQYF; V: TRBV20-1; J: TRBJ2-7; D: TRBD2; size: .
DNA: TGCGCCAGCAGCCCGGAGCGGGAGATGAGTTCTAGGGAGCAGTACTTC; CDR3: CASSPEREMSSREQYF; V: TRBV5-1; J: TRBJ2-7; D: TRBD2; size: .
DNA: TGTGCCAGCAGTTCAGCCAGGGGGCTGTGGTCCTCCTTAGTCAATGAGCAGTTCTTC; CDR3: CASSSARGLWSSLVNEQFF; V: TRBV27; J: TRBJ2-1; D: TRBD1; size: many
DNA: TGCAGTGCTAGACCAACGGACAGGGGCACCACTGAAGCTTTCTTT; CDR3: CSARPTDRGTTEAFF; V: TRBV20-1; J: TRBJ1-1; D: TRBD1; size: many
DNA: TGCAGCGTTACGGGGGTTACAGGGAGCTACGAGCAGTACTTC; CDR3: CSVTGVTGSYEQYF; V: TRBV29-1; J: TRBJ2-7; D: .; size: .
DNA: TGTGCCAGCAGTTACAGGGACAATTCACCCCTCCACTTT; CDR3: CASSYRDNSPLHF; V: TRBV6-9; J: TRBJ1-6; D: .; size: .
DNA: TGTGCCAGCAGCCCGGGACTGTCGTTCACTGAAGCTTTCTTT; CDR3: CASSPGLSFTEAFF; V: TRBV3-1; J: TRBJ1-1; D: .; size: many
DNA: TGCGCCAGCAGCCAAGACCCTGGGACAGGGGGCACTGAAGCTTTCTTT; CDR3: CASSQDPGTGGTEAFF; V: TRBV4-1; J: TRBJ1-1; D: TRBD1; size: few
DNA: TGCAGTGCGTTACGTCAGGGGGAACCTCCAGATACGCAGTATTTT; CDR3: CSALRQGEPPDTQYF; V: TRBV20-1; J: TRBJ2-3; D: TRBD1; size: many
DNA: TGTGCCAGTAGTATAACCAGCAACTCCTACAATGAGCAGTTCTTC; CDR3: CASSITSNSYNEQFF; V: TRBV19; J: TRBJ2-1; D: .; size: few
DNA: TGTGCCAGCAGCTTATCGAGGGGTCGCGAGCAGTTCTTC; CDR3: CASSLSRGREQFF; V: TRBV11-2; J: TRBJ2-1; D: .; size: many
DNA: TGCAGTGCTAGGGGACAGGAGAGCTATTTTTTAAGCAATCAGCCCCAGCATTTT; CDR3: CSARGQESYFLSNQPQHF; V: TRBV20-1; J: TRBJ1-5; D: TRBD1; size: few
DNA: TGCAGTGCTAGAGAAGACAGGGTTGTCACTGAAGCTTTCTTT; CDR3: CSAREDRVVTEAFF; V: TRBV20-1; J: TRBJ1-1; D: TRBD1; size: many
DNA: TGTGCCAGCAGCTTGGGGCTAGCGGGATCAGACAATGAGCAGTTCTTC; CDR3: CASSLGLAGSDNEQFF; V: TRBV5-6; J: TRBJ2-1; D: TRBD2; size: .
DNA: TGTGCCAGCTGGACAGAAGCTAACTATGGCTACACCTTC; CDR3: CASWTEANYGYTF; V: TRBV27; J: TRBJ1-2; D: .; size: .
DNA: TGCGCCAGCAGCTTCCAGGGATTCATAGATACGCAGTATTTT; CDR3: CASSFQGFIDTQYF; V: TRBV5-1; J: TRBJ2-3; D: .; size: many
DNA: TGCGCCAGTGCGTTGGGAGACAGGAACACCGGGGAGCTGTTTTTT; CDR3: CASALGDRNTGELFF; V: TRBV5-1; J: TRBJ2-2; D: .; size: many
DNA: TGTGCCAGCAGCGTCACAGGGGGCAACAGGAACACTGAAGCTTTCTTT; CDR3: CASSVTGGNRNTEAFF; V: TRBV7-3; J: TRBJ1-1; D: TRBD1; size: .
DNA: TGTGCCAGCACCGGACAGGGGTACGGCAATCAGCCCCAGCATTTT; CDR3: CASTGQGYGNQPQHF; V: TRBV6-1; J: TRBJ1-5; D: TRBD1; size: many
DNA: TGCAGTGCCGACACAGGGGGCCGCAATGGCTACACCTTC; CDR3: CSADTGGRNGYTF; V: TRBV20-1; J: TRBJ1-2; D: TRBD1; size: few
DNA: TGCAGCTCCCCCCCGGGCCCTTCCTACGAGCAGTACTTC; CDR3: CSSPPGPSYEQYF; V: TRBV29-1; J: TRBJ2-7; D: .; size: many
DNA: TGTGCCAGCAGTGAAGGGAGCGGGGAGAATGAGCAGTTCTTC; CDR3: CASSEGSGENEQFF; V: TRBV6-4; J: TRBJ2-1; D: TRBD2; size: many
DNA: TGTGCCAGCAGTTCAATAGCGGGGGTATACGATGAGCAGTTCTTC; CDR3: CASSSIAGVYDEQFF; V: TRBV7-9; J: TRBJ2-1; D: TRBD2; size: many
DNA: TGTGCCAGCAGGCCAACGGGCTCTGGGGCCAACGTCCTGACTTTC; CDR3: CASRPTGSGANVLTF; V: TRBV6-2/TRBV6-3; J: TRBJ2-6; D: .; size: many
DNA: TGTGCCAGCGGGGGACAGGCGAACACTGAAGCTTTCTTT; CDR3: CASGGQANTEAFF; V: TRBV3-1; J: TRBJ1-1; D: TRBD1; size: many
DNA: TGTGCCAGCAGTGAAGCTCACGACCTCTACGAGCAGTACTTC; CDR3: CASSEAHDLYEQYF; V: TRBV6-1; J: TRBJ2-7; D: .; size: many
DNA: TGTGCCAGCAGGGGCGCTTCTACCTTGTACTTC; CDR3: CASRGASTLYF; V: TRBV28; J: TRBJ2-5; D: .; size: many
DNA: TGTGCCAGCAGCGAGGAACCTGGAAACACCATATATTTT; CDR3: CASSEEPGNTIYF; V: TRBV9; J: TRBJ1-3; D: .; size: few
DNA: TGTGCCAGTAGTATAACTTGGGGAGTAGCCGGGGAGCTGTTTTTT; CDR3: CASSITWGVAGELFF; V: TRBV19; J: TRBJ2-2; D: .; size: many
DNA: TGTGCCAGCAGCTTAGTTGGGTTGGAGACCCAGTACTTC; CDR3: CASSLVGLETQYF; V: TRBV11-2; J: TRBJ2-5; D: .; size: many
DNA: TGTGCCAGCAGCCCACAGGGGGGGGCTTCCTACGAGCAGTACTTC; CDR3: CASSPQGGASYEQYF; V: TRBV3-1; J: TRBJ2-7; D: .; size: many
DNA: TGCGCCAGCAGTGTGGACAGGGAGGAGAATGGCTACACCTTC; CDR3: CASSVDREENGYTF; V: TRBV10-2; J: TRBJ1-2; D: TRBD1; size: few
DNA: TGTGCCACCAGTGATTCACCCAGGGCCCATGAGCAGTTCTTC; CDR3: CATSDSPRAHEQFF; V: TRBV24-1; J: TRBJ2-1; D: .; size: many
DNA: TGTGCCAGCAGCCAAGATGGGACCGACACTGAAGCTTTCTTT; CDR3: CASSQDGTDTEAFF; V: TRBV3-1; J: TRBJ1-1; D: .; size: many
DNA: TGTGCCAGCAGCGCAAGACTAGCGACTAGCACAGATACGCAGTATTTT; CDR3: CASSARLATSTDTQYF; V: TRBV7-2; J: TRBJ2-3; D: TRBD2; size: many
DNA: TGTGCCTGGAGTGTTGGGGGGCTCGGGGAAAAACTGTTTTTT; CDR3: CAWSVGGLGEKLFF; V: TRBV30; J: TRBJ1-4; D: .; size: many
DNA: TGTGCCAGCAGGCAGGGGCGGGCTAATGAAAAACTGTTTTTT; CDR3: CASRQGRANEKLFF; V: TRBV12-3/TRBV12-4; J: TRBJ1-4; D: .; size: many
DNA: TGCAGTGCTAGTGCCGACAGGGGAAATTCACCCCTCCACTTT; CDR3: CSASADRGNSPLHF; V: TRBV20-1; J: TRBJ1-6; D: TRBD1; size: few
DNA: TGTGCCAGCAGTTACTCCTGGACGATGAACACTGAAGCTTTCTTT; CDR3: CASSYSWTMNTEAFF; V: TRBV6-5; J: TRBJ1-1; D: .; size: many
DNA: TGTGCCACCAGCAGGGACAGGGCCCGCAATCAGCCCCAGCATTTT; CDR3: CATSRDRARNQPQHF; V: TRBV15; J: TRBJ1-5; D: TRBD1; size: many
DNA: TGTGCCAGCAGCGTAGGAACTGGTGAGCAGTTCTTC; CDR3: CASSVGTGEQFF; V: TRBV9; J: TRBJ2-1; D: .; size: few
DNA: TGTGCCAGCAGTTTGGGACAGGACTATGGCTACACCTTC; CDR3: CASSLGQDYGYTF; V: TRBV2; J: TRBJ1-2; D: TRBD1; size: many
DNA: TGTGCCAGTAGGTCAGAGGTCTTCACAGATACGCAGTATTTT; CDR3: CASRSEVFTDTQYF; V: TRBV19; J: TRBJ2-3; D: .; size: .
DNA: TGTGCCAGCAGTTACCGGGACAGCACAGATACGCAGTATTTT; CDR3: CASSYRDSTDTQYF; V: TRBV6-1; J: TRBJ2-3; D: .; size: many
DNA: TGCAGTGCCGCCCTCGGGACAGGGTGGGAGACCCAGTACTTC; CDR3: CSAALGTGWETQYF; V: TRBV20-1; J: TRBJ2-5; D: TRBD1; size: many
DNA: TGTGCCAGCAGTTTATCTACAGGGTGGGATGAGCAGTTCTTC; CDR3: CASSLSTGWDEQFF; V: TRBV12-3/TRBV12-4; J: TRBJ2-1; D: .; size: many
DNA: TGTGCCAGCAGTTTATCGCTACCGGGACAGTACACCGGGGAGCTGTTTTTT; CDR3: CASSLSLPGQYTGELFF; V: TRBV27; J: TRBJ2-2; D: TRBD1; size: .
DNA: TGTGCCAGCAGTGAAATGGCTAGCGGGGGAAGCACAGATACGCAGTATTTT; CDR3: CASSEMASGGSTDTQYF; V: TRBV2; J: TRBJ2-3; D: TRBD2; size: many
DNA: TGCAGCGTTGAAGACGGTAGCGGAACCAAAAACATTCAGTACTTC; CDR3: CSVEDGSGTKNIQYF; V: TRBV29-1; J: TRBJ2-4; D: .; size: few
DNA: TGTGCCAGTAGGACGGACCGACCCGACAGGGAGTACACCGGGGAGCTGTTTTTT; CDR3: CASRTDRPDREYTGELFF; V: TRBV19; J: TRBJ2-2; D: TRBD1; size: .
DNA: TGTGCCAGCAGCTTGGGGAGGATGGGGACTACCCAAGAGACCCAGTACTTC; CDR3: CASSLGRMGTTQETQYF; V: TRBV7-3; J: TRBJ2-5; D: TRBD2; size: many
DNA: TGTGCCAGCAGCTCGACGCTGTTGCGGGGGCTTTGGCTCCGAAACTCCTACAATGAGCAGTTCTTC; CDR3: CASSSTLLRGLWLRNSYNEQFF; V: TRBV7-9; J: TRBJ2-1; D: .; size: many